The present entry profiles one T cell receptor (beta chain) with its context. Its antigen is unidentified. RNA transcripts yielded amplified TCR beta CDR3 regions. In the first round, RT-PCR was carried out with HTBI primers, and a multiplex PCR formed the second round. TCRdb reprocessed the multiplex PCR reads with MiXCR, giving one entry per CDR3 protein. The sample has roughly 400,000 distinct CDR3 sequences; about 17% are singletons. V was cut by 5 bases and J by 3 bases, with 17 bases left in between. Germline values: CDR1 SGHAT, CDR2 FQNNGV. The CDR3 has 15 amino acids. Each donor who had ophthalmopathy showed moderate-to-severe activity, a CAS of ≥3, a NOSPECS of ≥4, and a duration under 3 months. Reliance was placed on clinical symptoms, serum thyroxine, TRAb, thyroid ultrasound and orbital computed tomography for diagnosis. These data belong to a study of Graves' ophthalmopathy and Graves' hyperthyroidism.

Study observations and caveats: Ophthalmopathy and stable hyperthyroidism were discriminated by a 13-signature model, with about 90% sensitivity and 81.08% specificity.

The receptor comes from a woman between 18 and 29 years old with Graves' ophthalmopathy. This chain joins TRBV11-2 and TRBJ2-7; D is undetermined. Sequencing was performed on peripheral blood. The CDR3 nucleotides read TGTGCCAGCAGCCCGCTGGTCGACGATTTCTACGAGCAGTACTTC. It specifies CASSPLVDDFYEQYF.